This T cell receptor (beta chain) emerged from a study of blood T cell repertoires in COVID-19. For the study at large: Sites across the United States, Italy and Spain contributed samples from acute and convalescent COVID-19. The cDNA or gDNA used as material had been derived from T cells, B-cell-depleted T cells, or PBMCs.

Here immunoSEQ multiplex PCR was the method, and the copy in TCRdb shows in-frame clones only, minus some. This repertoire shows about 71,000 clones, around 83% found once; its top ten account for 6.9%. The CDR3 loop spans 15 amino acids. The germline V gene has CDR1 MNHEY and CDR2 SVGAGI. V gave up 2 bases and J gave up 4 bases, with 15 bases separating them. Patients in Seattle were enrolled during active infection, then followed longitudinally. This chain joins TRBV6-5 and TRBJ2-7, with D possibly being TRBD1 (6 bases). This sequence originates from a man aged 30-40 years with COVID-19, enrolled during active disease. The source material was peripheral blood. The CDR3 protein is CASSYGSDSFYEQYF. The CDR3 nucleotides read TGTGCCAGCAGTTACGGCTCGGACAGTTTTTACGAGCAGTACTTC.